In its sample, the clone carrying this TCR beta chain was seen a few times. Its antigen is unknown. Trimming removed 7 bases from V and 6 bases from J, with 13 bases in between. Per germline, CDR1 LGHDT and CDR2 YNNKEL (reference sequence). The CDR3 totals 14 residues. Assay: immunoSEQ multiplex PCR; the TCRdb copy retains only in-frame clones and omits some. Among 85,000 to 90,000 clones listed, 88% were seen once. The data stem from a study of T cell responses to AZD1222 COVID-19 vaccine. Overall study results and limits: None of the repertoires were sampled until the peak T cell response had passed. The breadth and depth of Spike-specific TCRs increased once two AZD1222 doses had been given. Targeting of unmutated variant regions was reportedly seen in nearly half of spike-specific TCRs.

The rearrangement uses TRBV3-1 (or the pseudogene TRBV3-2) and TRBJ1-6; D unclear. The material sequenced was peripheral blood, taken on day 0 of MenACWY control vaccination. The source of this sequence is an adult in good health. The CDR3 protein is CASKPWAGNSPLHF. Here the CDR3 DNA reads TGTGCCAGCAAACCGTGGGCCGGTAATTCACCCCTCCACTTT.